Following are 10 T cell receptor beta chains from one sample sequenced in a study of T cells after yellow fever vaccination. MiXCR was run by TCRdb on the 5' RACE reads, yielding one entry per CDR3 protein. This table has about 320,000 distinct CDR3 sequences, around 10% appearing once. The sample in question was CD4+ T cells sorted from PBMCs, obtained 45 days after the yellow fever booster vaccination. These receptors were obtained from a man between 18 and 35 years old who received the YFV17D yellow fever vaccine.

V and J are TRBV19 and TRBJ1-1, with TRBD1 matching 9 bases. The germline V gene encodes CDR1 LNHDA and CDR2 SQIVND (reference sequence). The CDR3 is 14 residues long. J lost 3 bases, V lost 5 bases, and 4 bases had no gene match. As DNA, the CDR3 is TGTGCCAGTAGTCTTGACAGGGGGTACACTGAAGCTTTCTTT. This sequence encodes CASSLDRGYTEAFF.

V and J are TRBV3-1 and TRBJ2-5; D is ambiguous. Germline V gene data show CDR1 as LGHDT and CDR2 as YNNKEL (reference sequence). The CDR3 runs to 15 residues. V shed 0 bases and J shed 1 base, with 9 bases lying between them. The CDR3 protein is CASSQDLVVQETQYF. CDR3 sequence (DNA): TGTGCCAGCAGCCAAGACCTAGTAGTCCAAGAGACCCAGTACTTC.

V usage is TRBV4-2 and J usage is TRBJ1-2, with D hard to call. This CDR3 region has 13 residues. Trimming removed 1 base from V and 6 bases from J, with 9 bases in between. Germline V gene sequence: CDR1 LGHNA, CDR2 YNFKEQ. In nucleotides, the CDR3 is TGTGCCAGCAGCCAAGGATACCTCGATGGCTACACCTTC. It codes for CASSQGYLDGYTF.

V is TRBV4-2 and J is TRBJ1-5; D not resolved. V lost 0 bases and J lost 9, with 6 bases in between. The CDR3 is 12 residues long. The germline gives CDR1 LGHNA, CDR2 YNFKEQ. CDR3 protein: CASSQEGRPQHF. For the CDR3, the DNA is TGTGCCAGCAGCCAAGAGGGTCGGCCCCAGCATTTT.

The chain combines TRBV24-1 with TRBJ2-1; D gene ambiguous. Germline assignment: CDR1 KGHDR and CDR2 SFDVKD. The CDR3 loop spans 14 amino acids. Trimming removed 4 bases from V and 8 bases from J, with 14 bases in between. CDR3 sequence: CATSDPGRVDEQFF. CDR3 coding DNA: TGTGCCACCAGTGACCCTGGACGGGTCGATGAGCAGTTCTTC.

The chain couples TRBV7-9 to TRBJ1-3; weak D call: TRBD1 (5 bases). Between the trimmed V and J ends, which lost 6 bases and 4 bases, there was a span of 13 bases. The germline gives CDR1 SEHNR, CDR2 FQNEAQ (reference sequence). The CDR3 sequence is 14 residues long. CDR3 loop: CASSWGGGGNTIYF. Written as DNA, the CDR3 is TGTGCCAGCAGTTGGGGCGGGGGAGGAAACACCATATATTTT.

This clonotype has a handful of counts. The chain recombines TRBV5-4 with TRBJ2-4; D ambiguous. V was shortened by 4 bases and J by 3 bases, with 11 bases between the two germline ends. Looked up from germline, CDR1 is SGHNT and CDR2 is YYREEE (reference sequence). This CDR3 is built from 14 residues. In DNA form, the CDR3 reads TGTGCCAGCAGCCAGGACGTCGGCAAAAACATTCAGTACTTC. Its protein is CASSQDVGKNIQYF. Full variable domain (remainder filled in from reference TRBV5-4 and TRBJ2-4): ETGVTQSPTHLIKTRGQQVTLRCSSQSGHNTVSWYQQALGQGPQFIFQYYREEENGRGNFPPRFSGLQFPNYSSELNVNALELDDSALYLCASSQDVGKNIQYFGAGTRLSVL.

In DNA, the CDR3 is TGCGCCAGCAGCTTTTCCCTTCAGGGGGGAACTGAAGCTTTCTTT. Translation gives CASSFSLQGGTEAFF. The chain uses TRBV5-1 and TRBJ1-1; 7 bases are a match to TRBD1. The CDR3 contains 15 residues. Germline V gene lookup returns CDR1 SGHRS and CDR2 YFSETQ. V shed 2 bases, J shed 5 bases, and the junction held 9 bases outside the gene matches.

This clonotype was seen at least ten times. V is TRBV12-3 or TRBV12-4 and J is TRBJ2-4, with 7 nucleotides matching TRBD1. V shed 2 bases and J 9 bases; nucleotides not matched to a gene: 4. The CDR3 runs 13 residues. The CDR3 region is CASSLRGQRIQYF. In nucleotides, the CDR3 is TGTGCCAGCAGTTTAAGGGGGCAACGCATTCAGTACTTC.

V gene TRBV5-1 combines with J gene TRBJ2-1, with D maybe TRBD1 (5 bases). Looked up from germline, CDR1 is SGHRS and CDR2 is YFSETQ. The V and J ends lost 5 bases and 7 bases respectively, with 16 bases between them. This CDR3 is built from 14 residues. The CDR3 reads CASRPEAQGNEQFF. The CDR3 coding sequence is TGCGCCAGCAGGCCAGAGGCCCAGGGTAATGAGCAGTTCTTC.